This T cell receptor beta chain is drawn from a study of T cells in Graves' hyperthyroidism and ophthalmopathy. Across the study: Before any treatment, at initial diagnosis, peripheral blood was collected.

This clonotype has ten or more counts. CDR3 length equals 15 residues. Per the germline V gene, CDR1 is LNHDA and CDR2 is SQIVND (reference sequence). V was shortened by 5 bases and J by 0 bases, with 14 bases between the two germline ends. RNA transcripts were the template for amplifying TCR beta CDR3 regions. The study used the HTBI primer set for a first-round RT-PCR of the TCR CDR3. TCRdb used MiXCR to reprocess the multiplex PCR reads, holding one entry per CDR3 protein. The data hold some 700,000 distinct CDR3 sequences, with about 18% observed a single time. The rearrangement joins TRBV19 to TRBJ2-7, with D hard to call. The origin of this receptor is a man aged 50 or older with Graves' hyperthyroidism. The sequenced material came from blood. DNA of the CDR3: TGTGCCAGTAGTCCGCAACATGGGGTCTCCTACGAGCAGTACTTC. It specifies CASSPQHGVSYEQYF.